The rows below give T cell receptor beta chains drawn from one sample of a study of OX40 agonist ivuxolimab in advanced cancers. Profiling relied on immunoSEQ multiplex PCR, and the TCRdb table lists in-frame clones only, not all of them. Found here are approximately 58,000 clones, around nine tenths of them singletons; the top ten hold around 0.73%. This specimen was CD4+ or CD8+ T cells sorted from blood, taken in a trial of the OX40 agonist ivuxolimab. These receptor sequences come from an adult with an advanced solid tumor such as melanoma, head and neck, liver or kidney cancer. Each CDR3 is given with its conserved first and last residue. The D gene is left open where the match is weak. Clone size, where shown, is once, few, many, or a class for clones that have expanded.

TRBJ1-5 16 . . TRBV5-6 CASSLGPGSGNQPQHF TGTGCCAGCAGCTTGGGCCCCGGCAGCGGCAATCAGCCCCAGCATTTT
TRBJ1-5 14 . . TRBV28 CASSLGGSVKPQHF TGTGCCAGCAGTTTAGGAGGGTCTGTGAAGCCCCAGCATTTT
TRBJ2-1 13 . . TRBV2 CASSGIGGNEQFF TGTGCCAGCAGCGGGATAGGGGGCAATGAGCAGTTCTTC
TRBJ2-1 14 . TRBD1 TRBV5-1 CASSGGQGHNEQFF TGCGCCAGCAGCGGGGGACAGGGGCACAATGAGCAGTTCTTC
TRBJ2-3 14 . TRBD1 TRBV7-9 CASSTEGGPDTQYF TGTGCCAGCAGCACAGAAGGGGGCCCAGATACGCAGTATTTT
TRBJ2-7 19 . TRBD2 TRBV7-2 CASSLGGPGLAGLSYEQYF TGTGCCAGCAGCTTAGGGGGACCGGGACTAGCGGGCCTCTCCTACGAGCAGTACTTC
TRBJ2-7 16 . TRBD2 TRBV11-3 CASSLRVAGFSYEQYF TGTGCCAGCAGCCTCCGAGTAGCGGGATTCTCCTACGAGCAGTACTTC
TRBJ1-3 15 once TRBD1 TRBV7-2 CASSMGTGFGNTIYF TGTGCCAGCAGCATGGGGACAGGGTTTGGAAACACCATATATTTT
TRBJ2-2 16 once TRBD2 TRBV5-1 CASKTTAAGVPGELFF TGCGCCAGCAAAACCACGGCAGCGGGAGTCCCCGGGGAGCTGTTTTTT
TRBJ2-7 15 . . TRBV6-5 CASRPYSANTYEQYF TGTGCCAGCAGACCCTACTCCGCGAATACCTACGAGCAGTACTTC
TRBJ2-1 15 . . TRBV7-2 CASTFYIRSRGEQFF TGTGCCAGCACCTTTTACATTCGGAGCAGGGGTGAGCAGTTCTTC
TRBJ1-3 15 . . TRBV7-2 CASTRTVGSGNTIYF TGTGCCAGCACCCGGACGGTTGGCTCTGGAAACACCATATATTTT
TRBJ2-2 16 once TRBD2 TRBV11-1 CASSLAHLAGTGELFF TGTGCCAGCAGCTTAGCGCATCTAGCGGGGACCGGGGAGCTGTTTTTT
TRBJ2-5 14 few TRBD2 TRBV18 CASSPPLAVKTQYF TGTGCCAGCTCACCACCACTAGCGGTTAAGACCCAGTACTTC
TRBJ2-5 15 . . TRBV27 CASSSYGGGQETQYF TGTGCCAGCAGTTCTTATGGGGGCGGCCAAGAGACCCAGTACTTC
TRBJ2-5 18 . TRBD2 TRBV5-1 CASSLRLAGGPSQETQYF TGCGCCAGCAGCTTAAGACTAGCGGGAGGGCCCAGTCAAGAGACCCAGTACTTC
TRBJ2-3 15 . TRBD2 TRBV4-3 CASSQITSGRDTQYF TGCGCCAGCAGCCAAATCACTAGCGGGAGAGATACGCAGTATTTT
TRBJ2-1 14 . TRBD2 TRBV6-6 CASSSSTSGKGQFF TGTGCCAGCAGCTCATCTACTAGCGGAAAGGGGCAGTTCTTC
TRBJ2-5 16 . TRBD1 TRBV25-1 CASSEWGTGAGETQYF TGTGCCAGCAGTGAATGGGGGACAGGGGCGGGGGAGACCCAGTACTTC
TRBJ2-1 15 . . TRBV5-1 CASNQALSSYNEQFF TGCGCCAGCAACCAGGCTTTGAGCTCCTACAATGAGCAGTTCTTC
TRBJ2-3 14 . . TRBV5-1 CASSLVTSTDTQYF TGCGCCAGCAGCCTAGTAACATCCACAGATACGCAGTATTTT
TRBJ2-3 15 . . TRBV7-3 CASSLSAGFTDTQYF TGTGCCAGCAGCTTATCGGCGGGATTCACAGATACGCAGTATTTT
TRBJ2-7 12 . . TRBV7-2 CASSSLSFEQYF TGTGCCAGCAGCTCACTCTCCTTCGAGCAGTACTTC
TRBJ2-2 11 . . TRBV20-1 CSATDTGELFF TGCAGTGCAACTGACACCGGGGAGCTGTTTTTT
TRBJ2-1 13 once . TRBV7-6 CATGGRGGNEQFF TGTGCCACCGGGGGGCGCGGAGGCAATGAGCAGTTCTTC
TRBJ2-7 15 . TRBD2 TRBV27 CASSLGREASYEQYF TGTGCCAGCAGTTTGGGTCGGGAGGCGTCCTACGAGCAGTACTTC
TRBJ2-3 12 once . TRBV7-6 CASSPRADTQYF TGTGCCAGCAGCCCCAGGGCTGATACGCAGTATTTT
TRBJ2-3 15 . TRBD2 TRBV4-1 CASSRAGGLLDTQYF TGCGCCAGCAGTAGAGCGGGAGGGTTATTGGATACGCAGTATTTT
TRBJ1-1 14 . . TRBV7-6 CASSLSGENTEAFF TGTGCCAGCAGCTTATCCGGGGAGAACACTGAAGCTTTCTTT
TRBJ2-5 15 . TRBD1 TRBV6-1 CASRVGQGAGETQYF TGTGCCAGCAGGGTGGGACAGGGGGCAGGAGAGACCCAGTACTTC
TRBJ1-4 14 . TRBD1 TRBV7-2 CASKIGTANEKLFF TGTGCCAGCAAAATCGGGACAGCTAATGAAAAACTGTTTTTT
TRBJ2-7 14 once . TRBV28 CASSPPSKGYEQYF TGTGCCAGCAGTCCTCCCTCGAAGGGCTACGAGCAGTACTTC
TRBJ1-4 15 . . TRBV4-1 CASSHQDREGEKLFF TGCGCCAGCAGCCACCAGGACAGAGAAGGTGAAAAACTGTTTTTT
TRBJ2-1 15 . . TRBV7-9 CASSLALGRRNEQFF TGTGCCAGCAGCTTAGCGCTCGGCAGGCGGAATGAGCAGTTCTTC
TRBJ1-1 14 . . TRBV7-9 CASSLAGRGTEAFF TGTGCCAGCAGCTTAGCAGGTCGGGGAACTGAAGCTTTCTTT
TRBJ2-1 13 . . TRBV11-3 CASRGPIENEQFF TGTGCCAGCAGGGGTCCAATCGAGAATGAGCAGTTCTTC
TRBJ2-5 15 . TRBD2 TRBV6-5 CASSYTPGGEGTQYF TGTGCCAGCAGTTACACGCCGGGGGGGGAGGGGACCCAGTACTTC
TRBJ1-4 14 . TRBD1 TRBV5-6 CASSLQGAGEKLFF TGTGCCAGCAGCTTGCAGGGGGCGGGGGAAAAACTGTTTTTT
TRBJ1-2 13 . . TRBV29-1 CSVGDPQRGGYTF TGCAGCGTTGGTGACCCCCAGAGAGGTGGCTACACCTTC
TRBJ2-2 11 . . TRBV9 CASSVGGELFF TGTGCCAGCAGCGTAGGCGGGGAGCTGTTTTTT